This T cell receptor beta chain was captured by sequencing in a study of blood T cell repertoires in COVID-19. Study context: Sample material is recorded as cDNA or gDNA derived from T cells, B-cell-depleted T cells, or PBMCs.

This CDR3 spans 19 amino acids. CDR1 is SGHTA and CDR2 is FQGNSA in the germline V gene. Trimming stripped 9 bases from V and 3 bases from J, with 30 bases between. Clones were sequenced by immunoSEQ multiplex PCR, and TCRdb holds only the in-frame ones, with some missing. The sample yields under 45,000 clones, 87% seen once. The rearrangement uses TRBV7-2 and TRBJ2-1, with D perhaps matching TRBD2 (5 bases). This receptor was identified in a man aged 55 to 70 with acute or convalescent COVID-19. Sequencing was carried out using peripheral blood. The CDR3 region has the DNA TGTGCCAGTGTGCGCCCAGCGGTGGGCCTAACATCAAACTACAATGAGCAGTTCTTC. This encodes CASVRPAVGLTSNYNEQFF.